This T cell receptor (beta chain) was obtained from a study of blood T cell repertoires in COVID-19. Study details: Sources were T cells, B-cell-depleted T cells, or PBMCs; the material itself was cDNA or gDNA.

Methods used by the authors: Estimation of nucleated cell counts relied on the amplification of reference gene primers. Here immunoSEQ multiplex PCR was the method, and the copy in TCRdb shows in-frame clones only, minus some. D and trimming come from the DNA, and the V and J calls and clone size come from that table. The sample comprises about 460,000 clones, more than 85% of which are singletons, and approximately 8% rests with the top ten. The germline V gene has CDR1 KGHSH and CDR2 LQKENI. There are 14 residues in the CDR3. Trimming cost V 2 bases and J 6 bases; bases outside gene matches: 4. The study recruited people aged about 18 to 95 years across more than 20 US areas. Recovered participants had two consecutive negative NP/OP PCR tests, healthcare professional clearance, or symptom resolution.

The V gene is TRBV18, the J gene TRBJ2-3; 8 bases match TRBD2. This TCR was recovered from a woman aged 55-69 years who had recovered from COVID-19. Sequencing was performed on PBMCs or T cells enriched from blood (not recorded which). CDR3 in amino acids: CASSPMIAGDTQYF. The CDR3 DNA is TGTGCCAGCTCACCAATGATAGCGGGGGATACGCAGTATTTT.